A single sample is the source of the 13 T cell receptor beta chains below, sequenced in a study of T cells in Graves' hyperthyroidism and ophthalmopathy. Authors of the study amplified TCR beta CDR3 regions from RNA transcripts. RT-PCR in the first round (using the HTBI primer set) targeted the TCR CDR3. TCRdb itself ran the multiplex PCR reads through MiXCR, one entry per CDR3 protein. The table includes around 340,000 distinct CDR3 sequences, 17% detected once. The sequencing sample was made of blood. The receptors here all came from a woman younger than 45 with Graves' hyperthyroidism that later progressed to Graves' ophthalmopathy.

The chain joins TRBV28 to TRBJ1-1; possibly TRBD1 for D (6 bases). This CDR3 is built from 15 residues. Germline V gene data show CDR1 as MDHEN and CDR2 as SYDVKM. The V end lost 1 base, the J end lost 2 bases, and 11 bases lay between the germline ends. For the CDR3, the DNA is TGTGCCAGCAGTTTATCTGGGACACATAACACTGAAGCTTTCTTT. Amino acid sequence: CASSLSGTHNTEAFF.

This chain connects TRBV4-2 to TRBJ2-3; 7 positions match TRBD2. Per germline, CDR1 LGHNA and CDR2 YNFKEQ. This CDR3 region has 17 residues. V was pared by 0 bases and J by 0 bases, with 6 bases of the junction left unmatched. CDR3 residues: CASSQDSLAESTDTQYF. The CDR3 coding sequence is TGTGCCAGCAGCCAAGATTCTCTAGCGGAAAGCACAGATACGCAGTATTTT.

The chain links TRBV12-3 or TRBV12-4 to TRBJ2-3, with 13 bases lining up with TRBD2. CDR3 length: 16 residues. Germline trimming cut 5 bases from V and 4 bases from J; bases unmatched to any gene: 6. The CDR3 nucleotides are TGTGCCAGCAGTCAATGGACTAGCGGGAGTTCAGATACGCAGTATTTT. Amino acids: CASSQWTSGSSDTQYF.

Ten or more counts support this clonotype. The rearrangement joins TRBV6-2 or TRBV6-3 to TRBJ2-3; weak D call: TRBD2 (6 bases). The CDR3 contains 14 residues. Germline V CDR1 and CDR2: MNHEY, SVGEGT. Trimming removed 8 bases at V and 5 bases at J, with 17 bases between. The DNA for the CDR3 is TGTGCCAGCGCCTACGGGAGCAGGGTAGATACGCAGTATTTT. This sequence encodes CASAYGSRVDTQYF.

This sequence joins TRBV12-3 or TRBV12-4 and TRBJ2-7; no reliable D call. V was clipped by 5 bases and J by 1 base, with 18 bases between them. The CDR3 sequence is 16 residues long. The CDR3 loop reads CASSQPGVSGSYEQYF. The CDR3 coding sequence is TGTGCCAGCAGTCAACCCGGTGTGAGTGGGTCCTACGAGCAGTACTTC.

This rearrangement joins TRBV28 to TRBJ2-1, with 7 bases fitting TRBD2. Losses at the gene ends were 6 bases for V and 8 bases for J; bases not matched to a gene: 25. Germline CDR1 MDHEN, CDR2 SYDVKM. The CDR3 is 19 residues long. CDR3 in DNA: TGTGCCAGCAGCGCCGCAAAGGGACCTAGCGGCCTCTCCGCGGATGAGCAGTTCTTC. Translation: CASSAAKGPSGLSADEQFF. The full variable domain, its missing parts supplied by reference TRBV28 and TRBJ2-1, is DVKVTQSSRYLVKRTGEKVFLECVQDMDHENMFWYRQDPGLGLRLIYFSYDVKMKEKGDIPEGYSVSREKKERFSLILESASTNQTSMYLCASSAAKGPSGLSADEQFFGPGTRLTVL.

This clonotype was seen many times. CDR3 region: CASRPDPTSQETQYF. The DNA of the CDR3 is TGCGCCAGCAGACCGGACCCGACGAGCCAAGAGACCCAGTACTTC. This sequence joins TRBV5-1 and TRBJ2-5; D is uncertain. Germline CDR1 and CDR2: SGHRS and YFSETQ. Trimming stripped 5 bases from V and 1 base from J, with 15 bases between. The length of the CDR3 is 15 residues.

This clonotype was recorded many times. The chain couples TRBV7-9 to TRBJ2-5, with 7 positions matching TRBD1. This CDR3 has 15 residues. Germline-derived CDR1 and CDR2 are SEHNR and FQNEAQ (reference sequence). The V gene end was trimmed by 5 bases and the J gene end by 2 bases; junction bases not matched to a gene: 8. The CDR3 DNA reads as TGTGCCAGCAGCCTTTGGACAGGCCTACAAGAGACCCAGTACTTC. Protein product: CASSLWTGLQETQYF. The variable domain in full, with the rest retrieved from reference TRBV7-9 and TRBJ2-5, is DTGVSQNPRHKITKRGQNVTFRCDPISEHNRLYWYRQTLGQGPEFLTYFQNEAQLEKSRLLSDRFSAERPKGSFSTLEIQRTEQGDSAMYLCASSLWTGLQETQYFGPGTRLLVL.

This clonotype has ten or more counts. The rearrangement links TRBV11-2 to TRBJ2-5; D is perhaps TRBD1 (5 bases). The germline V gene encodes CDR1 SGHAT and CDR2 FQNNGV. There are 14 residues in the CDR3. The V and J ends lost 5 bases and 1 base respectively, with 11 bases between them. CDR3 sequence: CASSPQRGQETQYF. For the CDR3, the DNA is TGTGCCAGCAGCCCCCAAAGGGGCCAAGAGACCCAGTACTTC.

Many counts were recorded for this clonotype. V gene TRBV20-1 combines with J gene TRBJ1-6; D uncertain. The V end was cut by 0 bases, the J end by 7 bases, with 13 bases between. Germline lookup yields CDR1 DFQATT and CDR2 SNEGSKA (reference sequence). This CDR3 has 15 amino acids. The CDR3 here is CSARDGGRGNSPLHF. The CDR3 nucleotides are TGCAGTGCTAGAGATGGAGGAAGAGGGAATTCACCCCTCCACTTT.

This clonotype was seen at least ten times. The J gene is TRBJ1-5, the V gene TRBV2, with 8 bases fitting TRBD1. CDR1 is SNHLY, CDR2 FYNNEI, per germline. The junction had 18 bases not matched to a gene; V was cut back by 6 bases and J by 2 bases. CDR3 length: 19 amino acids. The CDR3 DNA reads TGTGCCAGCAGCACCCTTAAGGGACAGGCTCTTTTAGGCAATCAGCCCCAGCATTTT. This translates into CASSTLKGQALLGNQPQHF.

This clonotype has only a few counts. The rearrangement joins TRBV19 to TRBJ2-1; 13 positions agree with TRBD2. CDR1 LNHDA and CDR2 SQIVND come from the germline V gene (reference sequence). V lost 6 bases to trimming and J lost 0 bases; unmatched junction nucleotides: 2. The CDR3 runs to 16 residues. The CDR3 loop is CASRRTSGSSYNEQFF. CDR3 sequence (DNA): TGTGCCAGTAGAAGGACTAGCGGGAGCTCCTACAATGAGCAGTTCTTC.

This clonotype was counted only a few times. J is TRBJ2-6 and V is TRBV7-2; D not certain. The CDR3 runs to 14 residues. From germline, CDR1 is SGHTA and CDR2 FQGNSA. The V gene lost 8 bases and the J gene lost 1 base, with 9 bases spanning the gap. The CDR3: CASRRQSGANVLTF. DNA for the CDR3: TGTGCCAGCCGGCGACAATCTGGGGCCAACGTCCTGACTTTC.